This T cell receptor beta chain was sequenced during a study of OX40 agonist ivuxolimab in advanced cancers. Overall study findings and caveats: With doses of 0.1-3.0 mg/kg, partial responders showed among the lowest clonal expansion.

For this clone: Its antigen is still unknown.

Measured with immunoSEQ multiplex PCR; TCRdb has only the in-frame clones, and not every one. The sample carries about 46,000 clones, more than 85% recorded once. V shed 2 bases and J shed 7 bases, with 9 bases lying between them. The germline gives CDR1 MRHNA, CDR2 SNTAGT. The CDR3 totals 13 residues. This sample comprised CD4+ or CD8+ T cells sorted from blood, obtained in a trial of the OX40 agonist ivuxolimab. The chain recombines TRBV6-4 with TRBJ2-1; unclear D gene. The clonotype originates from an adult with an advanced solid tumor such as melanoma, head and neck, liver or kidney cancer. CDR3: CASSDNSLNEQFF. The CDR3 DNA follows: TGTGCCAGCAGTGACAACAGCTTGAATGAGCAGTTCTTC.